What follows is one TCR beta chain and its context. Its antigen remains unidentified. The CDR3 consists of 16 residues. The V end lost 1 base, the J end lost 0 bases, and 8 bases lay between the germline ends. Germline CDR1 and CDR2: SGHRS and YFSETQ. Reverse transcribed after extraction, RNA yielded cDNA as the sequencing template. Repertoires were generated with immunoSEQ multiplex PCR, while TCRdb's copy carries only in-frame clones and drops some. The sample holds about 5,700 clones, under 80% seen once. This record belongs to a study of CD8+ T cells in alopecia areata. Study-wide context: Treatment of the treated patients consisted of oral tofacitinib, 5 to 10 mg twice daily. Tofacitinib administration persisted for 6 to 18 months, succeeded by 6 months off drug.

Study-level points and caveats: Scalp sample data also include resident alphabeta T cells from normal skin. Across lesional scalp, and particularly alopecia totalis/universalis, clonality surpassed that of normal scalp.

Individuals with alopecia areata gave both lesional scalp punch biopsies and peripheral blood for collection. The sequences come from skin, collected at week 0. The TCR originated in a human donor with alopecia areata. The chain couples TRBV5-1 to TRBJ1-6, with D hard to call. CDR3 nucleotide sequence: TGCGCCAGCAGCTTGCGGGGAAACTCCTATAATTCACCCCTCCACTTT. The encoded protein is CASSLRGNSYNSPLHF.